Below are 16 T cell receptor beta chains sequenced from a single sample in a study of blood T cell repertoires in COVID-19. The table came from immunoSEQ multiplex PCR; TCRdb's copy has only in-frame clones and leaves some out. This table holds roughly 140,000 clones, approximately 85% found once. Sequenced material: peripheral blood. These receptors came from a man aged 50-60 years with acute or convalescent COVID-19.

V and J are TRBV3-1 (or the pseudogene TRBV3-2) and TRBJ2-5; D is possibly TRBD2 (5 bases). Deletions cut 1 base from V and 1 base from J, with 10 bases between. Germline V gene data show CDR1 as LGHDT and CDR2 as YNNKEL (reference sequence). The CDR3 runs 15 residues. The CDR3 region has the DNA TGTGCCAGCAGCCAAGTAGCGCCGACCCAAGAGACCCAGTACTTC. Translated: CASSQVAPTQETQYF.

V and J are TRBV10-1 and TRBJ2-7; 14 bases are shared with TRBD2. This CDR3 comprises 16 residues. CDR1 is WNHNN and CDR2 is SYGVQD in the germline V gene (reference sequence). The J segment lost 5 bases and the V segment lost 11 bases, leaving 14 bases of the junction unmatched. CDR3: CAQEVLGTSGSHEQYF. The CDR3 DNA reads as TGCGCCCAAGAGGTGTTAGGGACTAGCGGGAGCCACGAGCAGTACTTC.

The genes are TRBV5-6 and TRBJ2-1; TRBD2 might be the D (5 bases). The germline V and J ends were trimmed by 0 bases and 6 bases, with 10 bases remaining between them. CDR3 length: 14 residues. Germline CDR1 and CDR2: SGHDT and YYEEEE. The DNA for the CDR3 is TGTGCCAGCAGCTTGGTGTCCGGGGTCAATGAGCAGTTCTTC. As protein: CASSLVSGVNEQFF. The full variable domain, its missing parts supplied by reference TRBV5-6 and TRBJ2-1, is DAGVTQSPTHLIKTRGQQVTLRCSPKSGHDTVSWYQQALGQGPQFIFQYYEEEERQRGNFPDRFSGHQFPNYSSELNVNALLLGDSALYLCASSLVSGVNEQFFGPGTRLTVL.

This chain connects TRBV2 to TRBJ1-5, with TRBD1 as a possible D gene (5 bases). Trimming cost V 3 bases and J 6 bases, with 9 bases left between them. Germline lookup yields CDR1 SNHLY and CDR2 FYNNEI. CDR3 length: 13 residues. The CDR3 region has the DNA TGTGCCAGCAGTGACTTCAGGGTTCAGCCCCAGCATTTT. Encoded protein: CASSDFRVQPQHF.

This clone was found a few times. The genes are TRBV29-1 and TRBJ1-6; no clear D gene. The CDR3 sequence is 13 residues long. Trimming removed 5 bases from V and 3 bases from J, with 8 bases in between. Germline loops: CDR1 SQVTM, CDR2 ANQGSEA. CDR3 coding DNA: TGCAGCGTTCGACTGAACTATAATTCACCCCTCCACTTT. It encodes CSVRLNYNSPLHF.

The V gene is TRBV3-1 (or the pseudogene TRBV3-2), the J gene TRBJ1-5; D remains unclear. V was pared by 1 base and J by 1 base, with 5 bases between. Germline V gene sequence: CDR1 LGHDT, CDR2 YNNKEL (reference sequence). This CDR3 comprises 14 residues. The CDR3 coding sequence is TGTGCCAGCAGCCAAGGGGAGAGCAATCAGCCCCAGCATTTT. Translating it yields CASSQGESNQPQHF.

The rearrangement uses TRBV28 and TRBJ2-5; D remains unclear. V was trimmed by 5 bases and J by 4 bases, leaving 17 bases between them. CDR1 is MDHEN, CDR2 SYDVKM, per germline. CDR3 length equals 15 residues. The CDR3 DNA follows: TGTGCCAGCAGTCCATCGGCGCCGACGGGAGAGACCCAGTACTTC. Its protein product is CASSPSAPTGETQYF.

This chain links TRBV15 with TRBJ1-4; a possible D gene is TRBD1 (5 bases). V dropped 1 base and J dropped 8 bases, with 20 bases sitting between them. CDR1 and CDR2 (germline): LNHNV, YYDKDF (reference sequence). The CDR3 loop spans 17 amino acids. This chain's CDR3 is CATSRGPPGLGPEKLFF. The CDR3 DNA reads as TGTGCCACCAGCAGAGGGCCCCCGGGACTCGGGCCCGAAAAACTGTTTTTT.

The gene calls are TRBV11-1 and TRBJ2-2, with 7 positions matching TRBD1. The CDR3 is 15 amino acids. V shed 2 bases and J 15 bases; nucleotides not matched to a gene: 15. CDR1 is SGHAT and CDR2 is FQDESV in the germline V gene (reference sequence). The DNA of the CDR3 is TGTGCCAGCAGCTTACCCGGACAGGCCAAGTGGGTGGTGTTTTTT. Its translation: CASSLPGQAKWVVFF.

The rearrangement links TRBV21-1 to TRBJ2-1; the table's D call of TRBD2 was not tested on the DNA. TRBV21-1 is a pseudogene. The CDR3 has 14 amino acids. The CDR3 sequence is CASRAAPVYNEQFF. The CDR3, as DNA: TGTGCCAGCAGGGCGGCGCCCGTATACAATGAGCAGTTCTTC.

This clone has only one observation. This rearrangement joins TRBV24-1 to TRBJ2-3, with unresolved D. In germline, CDR1 is KGHDR, CDR2 SFDVKD. The CDR3 is made up of 16 amino acids. V lost 5 bases and J lost 7, with 21 bases in between. CDR3 amino acids: CATSGETHPWYYTQYF. CDR3 DNA: TGTGCCACCAGTGGCGAAACCCATCCCTGGTATTATACGCAGTATTTT.

The V gene is TRBV6-5, the J gene TRBJ2-7; D unclear. V was cut by 6 bases and J by 3 bases, with 15 bases left in between. Germline CDR1 is MNHEY and CDR2 is SVGAGI. The CDR3 totals 14 residues. CDR3 residues: CASRPPGTVYEQYF. For the CDR3, the DNA is TGTGCCAGCAGACCCCCTGGAACAGTCTACGAGCAGTACTTC.

The sample holds a few counts of this clone. The chain has TRBV6-5 and TRBJ2-7, with D possibly being TRBD2 (6 bases). Germline V gene sequence: CDR1 MNHEY, CDR2 SVGAGI. V was clipped by 6 bases and J by 2 bases, with 17 bases between them. The CDR3 spans 15 residues. The CDR3 spells CASSPSPGAAYEQYF. In DNA form, the CDR3 reads TGTGCCAGCAGCCCCTCCCCGGGAGCTGCCTACGAGCAGTACTTC.

The chain employs TRBV19 and TRBJ1-5, with D tentatively TRBD1 (6 bases). This CDR3 region has 16 residues. Germline V gene lookup returns CDR1 LNHDA and CDR2 SQIVND (reference sequence). V lost 8 bases and J lost 6, with 23 bases in between. The CDR3: CASSRYGGGAGQPQHF. DNA for the CDR3: TGTGCCAGTTCCCGTTACGGTGGGGGGGCGGGTCAGCCCCAGCATTTT.

This clone appeared once. The CDR3 loop is CASSPTVNTEAFF. As DNA, the CDR3 is TGTGCCAGCAGTCCGACAGTGAACACTGAAGCTTTCTTT. This chain links TRBV12-3 or TRBV12-4 with TRBJ1-1; the D gene is possibly TRBD1 (5 bases). This CDR3 has 13 residues. V lost 5 bases and J 0 bases, leaving 7 bases between the germline ends.

Only one count was recorded for this clone. This chain uses TRBV10-3 with TRBJ2-7, with TRBD2 as a possible D gene (5 bases). The CDR3 sequence is 16 residues long. Germline assignment: CDR1 ENHRY and CDR2 SYGVKD. Trimming removed 0 bases at V and 1 base at J, with 13 bases between. The DNA of the CDR3 is TGTGCCATCAGTGAGTCGAATTCGAGGGTTTCCTACGAGCAGTACTTC. Protein sequence: CAISESNSRVSYEQYF.